In this sample, the clone carrying this T cell receptor beta chain turned up a few times. This sample was included in a study of identical twins. After removal of 5 bases from V and 7 bases from J, the junction contained 7 bases not matched to a gene. From germline, CDR1 is LGHNT and CDR2 FRNRAP. This CDR3 region has 13 residues. MiXCR, run by TCRdb on the 5' RACE reads, gives a single entry per CDR3 protein. The table records fewer than 800,000 distinct CDR3 sequences, about 7.1% of them present only once. A further study also used this sample, focusing on yellow fever vaccine responses in identical twins.

The chain recombines TRBV12-5 with TRBJ1-2; 7 bases align to TRBD1. The material sequenced was PBMCs. The source of this sequence is a woman aged 18-30 years in good health. The CDR3 DNA follows: TGTGCTAGTGGTCAACAGACAGGGCTTGGCTACACCTTC. As protein: CASGQQTGLGYTF.